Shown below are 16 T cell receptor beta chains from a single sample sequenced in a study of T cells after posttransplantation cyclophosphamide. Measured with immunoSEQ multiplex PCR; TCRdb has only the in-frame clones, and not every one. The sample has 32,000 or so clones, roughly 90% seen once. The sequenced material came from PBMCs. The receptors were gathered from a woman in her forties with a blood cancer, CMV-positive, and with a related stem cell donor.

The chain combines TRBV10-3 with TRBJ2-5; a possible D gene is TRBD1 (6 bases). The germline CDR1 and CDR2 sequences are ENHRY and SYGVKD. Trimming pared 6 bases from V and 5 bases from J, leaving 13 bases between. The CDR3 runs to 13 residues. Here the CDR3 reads CAISLGGLETQYF. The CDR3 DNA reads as TGTGCCATCAGCCTAGGGGGTCTGGAGACCCAGTACTTC.

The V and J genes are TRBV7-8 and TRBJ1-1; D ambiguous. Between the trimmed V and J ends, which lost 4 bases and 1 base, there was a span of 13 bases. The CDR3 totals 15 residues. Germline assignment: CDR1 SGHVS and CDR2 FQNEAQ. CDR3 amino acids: CASSYSGSPNTEAFF. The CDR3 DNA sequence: TGTGCCAGCAGCTACAGCGGGAGCCCGAACACTGAAGCTTTCTTT.

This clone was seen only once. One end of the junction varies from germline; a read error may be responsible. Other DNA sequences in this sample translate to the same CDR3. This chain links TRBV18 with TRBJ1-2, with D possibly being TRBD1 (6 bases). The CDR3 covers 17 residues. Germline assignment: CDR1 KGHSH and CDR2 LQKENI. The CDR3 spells CASSLLRAGAPNYGYTF. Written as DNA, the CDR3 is TGTGCCAGCTCACTGCTGAGGGCAGGGGCACCGAACTACGGCTACACCTTC. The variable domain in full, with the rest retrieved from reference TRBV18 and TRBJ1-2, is NAGVMQNPRHLVRRRGQEARLRCSPMKGHSHVYWYRQLPEEGLKFMVYLQKENIIDESGMPKERFSAEFPKEGPSILRIQQVVRGDSAAYFCASSLLRAGAPNYGYTFGSGTRLTVV.

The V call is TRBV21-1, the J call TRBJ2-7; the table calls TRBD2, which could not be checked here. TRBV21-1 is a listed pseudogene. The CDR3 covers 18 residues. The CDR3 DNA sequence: TGTGCCAGCAGCCCTCGGAGGAAGGTTACTAGCGGGGACTACGAGCAGTACTTC. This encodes CASSPRRKVTSGDYEQYF.

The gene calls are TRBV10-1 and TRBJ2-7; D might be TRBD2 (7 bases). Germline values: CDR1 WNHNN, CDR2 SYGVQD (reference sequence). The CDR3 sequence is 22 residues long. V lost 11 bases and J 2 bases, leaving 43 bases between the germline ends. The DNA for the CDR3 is TGCGCCCTGCAGGGGTTACCGGGCCACGGGAGGAGCGGCGCGGGGGATACCTACGAGCAGTACTTC. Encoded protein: CALQGLPGHGRSGAGDTYEQYF.

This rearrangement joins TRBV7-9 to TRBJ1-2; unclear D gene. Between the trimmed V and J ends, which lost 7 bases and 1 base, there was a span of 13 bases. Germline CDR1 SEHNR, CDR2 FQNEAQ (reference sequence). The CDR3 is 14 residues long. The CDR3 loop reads CASTPGEGNYGYTF. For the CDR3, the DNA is TGTGCCAGCACCCCCGGGGAGGGTAACTATGGCTACACCTTC.

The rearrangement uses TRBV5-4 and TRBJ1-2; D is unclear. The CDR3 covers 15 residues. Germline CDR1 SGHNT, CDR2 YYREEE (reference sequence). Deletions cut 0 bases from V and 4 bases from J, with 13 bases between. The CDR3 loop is CASSLAPGSAYGYTF. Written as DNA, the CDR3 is TGTGCCAGCAGCTTGGCCCCGGGATCGGCCTATGGCTACACCTTC.

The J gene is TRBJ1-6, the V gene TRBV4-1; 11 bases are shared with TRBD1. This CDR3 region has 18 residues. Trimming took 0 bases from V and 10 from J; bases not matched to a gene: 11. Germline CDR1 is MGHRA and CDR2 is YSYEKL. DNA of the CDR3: TGCGCCAGCAGCCAAGATGGGACAGGGGGGCCTTCTGGGTCACCCCTCCACTTT. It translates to CASSQDGTGGPSGSPLHF.

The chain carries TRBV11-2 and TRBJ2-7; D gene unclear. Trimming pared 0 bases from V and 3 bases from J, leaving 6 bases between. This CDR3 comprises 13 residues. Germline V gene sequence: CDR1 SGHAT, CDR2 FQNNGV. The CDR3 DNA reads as TGTGCCAGCAGCTTAGATCGTGTCTACGAGCAGTACTTC. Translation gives CASSLDRVYEQYF.

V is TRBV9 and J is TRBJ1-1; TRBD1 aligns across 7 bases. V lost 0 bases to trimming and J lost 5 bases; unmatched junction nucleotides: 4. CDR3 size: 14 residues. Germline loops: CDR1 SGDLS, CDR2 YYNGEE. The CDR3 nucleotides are TGTGCCAGCAGCGTAGGCAGGGGGATAACTGAAGCTTTCTTT. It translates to CASSVGRGITEAFF. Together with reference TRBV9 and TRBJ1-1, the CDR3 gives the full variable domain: DSGVTQTPKHLITATGQRVTLRCSPRSGDLSVYWYQQSLDQGLQFLIQYYNGEERAKGNILERFSAQQFPDLHSELNLSSLELGDSALYFCASSVGRGITEAFFGQGTRLTVV.

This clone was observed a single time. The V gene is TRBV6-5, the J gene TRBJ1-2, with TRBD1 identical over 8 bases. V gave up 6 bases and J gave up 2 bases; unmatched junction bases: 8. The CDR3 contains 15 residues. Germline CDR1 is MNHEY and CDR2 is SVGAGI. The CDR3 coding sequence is TGTGCCAGCAGGCGGCAGGGGGCAAGCAACTATGGCTACACCTTC. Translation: CASRRQGASNYGYTF.

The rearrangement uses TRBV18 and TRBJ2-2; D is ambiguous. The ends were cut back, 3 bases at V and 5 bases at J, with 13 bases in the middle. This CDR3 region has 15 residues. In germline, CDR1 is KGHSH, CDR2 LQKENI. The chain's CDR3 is CASSPPFTGTGELFF. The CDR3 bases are TGTGCCAGCTCACCCCCCTTCACCGGTACCGGGGAGCTGTTTTTT.

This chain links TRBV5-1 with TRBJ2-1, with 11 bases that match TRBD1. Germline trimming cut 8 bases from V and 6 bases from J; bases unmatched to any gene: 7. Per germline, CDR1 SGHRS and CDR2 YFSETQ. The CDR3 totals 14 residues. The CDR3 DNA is TGCGCCAGTAGGGTGGACAGGGGGCCCAATGAGCAGTTCTTC. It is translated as CASRVDRGPNEQFF.

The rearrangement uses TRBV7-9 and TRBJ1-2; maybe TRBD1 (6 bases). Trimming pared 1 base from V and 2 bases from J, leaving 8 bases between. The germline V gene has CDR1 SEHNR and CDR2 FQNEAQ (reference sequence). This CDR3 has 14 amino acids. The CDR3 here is CASSLGTANYGYTF. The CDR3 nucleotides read TGTGCCAGCAGCTTAGGGACAGCGAACTATGGCTACACCTTC.

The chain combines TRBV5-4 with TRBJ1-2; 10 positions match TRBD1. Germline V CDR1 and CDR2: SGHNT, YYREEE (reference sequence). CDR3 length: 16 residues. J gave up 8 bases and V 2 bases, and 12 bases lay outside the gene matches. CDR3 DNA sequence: TGTGCCAGCAGCTTAAAGACAGGGGGCGAAGGAGGCGGCTACACCTTC. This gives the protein CASSLKTGGEGGGYTF.

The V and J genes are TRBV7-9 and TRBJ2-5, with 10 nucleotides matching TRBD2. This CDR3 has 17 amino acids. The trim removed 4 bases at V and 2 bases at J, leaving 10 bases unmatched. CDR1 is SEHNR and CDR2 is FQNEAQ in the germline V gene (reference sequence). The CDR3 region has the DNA TGTGCCAGCAGCTCCTCGGGACTAGCGAGGGCTCAAGAGACCCAGTACTTC. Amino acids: CASSSSGLARAQETQYF.